This T cell receptor beta chain was retrieved from a study of T-cell reconstitution after alpha-beta-depleted transplantation in children. Broader study findings: The study reportedly traced alpha-beta T cells about two months after transplant to several hundred expanded graft clones.

Molecular barcoding with unique molecular identifiers was used for the TCRbeta library. TCRdb reprocessed the PCR reads via MiXCR and lists one record per CDR3 protein. Seen here are under 750,000 distinct CDR3 sequences, approximately 22% observed once, and the top ten hold around 14%. Germline V CDR1 and CDR2: PRHDT, FYEKMQ (reference sequence). The germline V and J ends were trimmed by 5 bases and 7 bases, with 13 bases remaining between them. CDR3 length: 13 amino acids. With regard to this clonotype: As yet, its antigen is unknown.

The clonotype comes from a boy younger than two who had a stem cell transplant for acute myeloid leukemia, so the T cells may come from the graft donor. This sample comprised PBMCs, mostly from graft donor cells, obtained 360 days after TCRalphabeta/CD19-depleted stem cell transplant. The rearrangement uses TRBV13 and TRBJ2-3; weak D call: TRBD1 (5 bases). DNA of the CDR3: TGTGCCAGCAGCCCGGACACTACTAATACGCAGTATTTT. Protein sequence: CASSPDTTNTQYF.